A single sample is the source of the 23 T cell receptor beta chains below, sequenced in a study of blood T cell repertoires in COVID-19. Libraries were prepared by immunoSEQ multiplex PCR; TCRdb keeps only in-frame clonotypes and omits some of them. The sample carries over 200,000 clones, around four fifths recorded once. Source material: peripheral blood. These receptors were obtained from a man aged 80 or over with acute or convalescent COVID-19.

The V call is TRBV29-1, the J call TRBJ1-1, with a possible D match to TRBD1 (5 bases). Germline lookup yields CDR1 SQVTM and CDR2 ANQGSEA. CDR3 size: 14 residues. The V and J ends lost 3 bases and 3 bases respectively, with 14 bases between them. The CDR3 spells CSVEGSRGDTEAFF. The DNA for the CDR3 is TGCAGCGTTGAGGGCAGTCGGGGGGACACTGAAGCTTTCTTT.

The rearrangement links TRBV6-5 to TRBJ2-7; D gene uncertain. The CDR3 loop spans 12 amino acids. Germline-derived CDR1 and CDR2 are MNHEY and SVGAGI. V was cut by 2 bases and J by 7 bases, with 9 bases left in between. DNA of the CDR3: TGTGCCAGCAGTTACAGTTTCAGAGAGCAGTACTTC. Protein product: CASSYSFREQYF.

V usage is TRBV28 and J usage is TRBJ2-1; TRBD1 aligns across 8 bases. This CDR3 has 14 residues. Looked up from germline, CDR1 is MDHEN and CDR2 is SYDVKM. The V and J ends lost 6 bases and 0 bases, in that order; junction bases with no gene match: 1. The CDR3 nucleotides are TGTGCCAGCAGAACAGGGGGCTCCTACAATGAGCAGTTCTTC. Its protein is CASRTGGSYNEQFF.

The rearrangement uses TRBV7-8 and TRBJ2-7; 13 nucleotides align to TRBD2. The V gene's germline CDR1 is SGHVS and CDR2 FQNEAQ. The CDR3 loop spans 18 amino acids. After removal of 6 bases from V and 2 bases from J, the junction contained 13 bases not matched to a gene. In DNA form, the CDR3 reads TGTGCCAGCAGGTTCACTAGCGGGAGGGCCTTGGTGACCTACGAGCAGTACTTC. As protein: CASRFTSGRALVTYEQYF.

The V call is TRBV30, the J call TRBJ2-1; no definite D call. The length of the CDR3 is 11 residues. V lost 0 bases and J 7 bases, leaving 4 bases between the germline ends. Germline V gene sequence: CDR1 GTSNPN, CDR2 SVGIG (reference sequence). CDR3 in DNA: TGTGCCTGGAGTGTACAAAATGAGCAGTTCTTC. This translates into CAWSVQNEQFF. Variable domain in full (rest from reference TRBV30 and TRBJ2-1): SQTIHQWPATLVQPVGSPLSLECTVEGTSNPNLYWYRQAAGRGLQLLFYSVGIGQISSEVPQNLSASRPQDRQFILSSKKLLLSDSGFYLCAWSVQNEQFFGPGTRLTVL.

The rearrangement links TRBV5-1 to TRBJ1-1; 8 bases line up with TRBD1. Germline trimming cut 2 bases from V and 0 bases from J; bases unmatched to any gene: 6. The CDR3 covers 16 residues. Per the germline V gene, CDR1 is SGHRS and CDR2 is YFSETQ. CDR3 residues: CASSLPGQALNTEAFF. The DNA for the CDR3 is TGCGCCAGCAGCTTACCGGGACAGGCTCTGAACACTGAAGCTTTCTTT.

The chain links TRBV7-6 to TRBJ1-1, with TRBD1 identical over 7 bases. Germline CDR1 and CDR2: SGHVS and FNYEAQ. The length of the CDR3 is 16 residues. The ends lost 5 bases at V and 0 bases at J; junction bases unmatched: 9. The chain's CDR3 is CASSRSAGGMNTEAFF. The CDR3 DNA sequence: TGTGCCAGCAGCCGTTCCGCAGGGGGAATGAACACTGAAGCTTTCTTT.

This clone showed up just once. J is TRBJ2-7 and V is TRBV5-6; D might be TRBD1 (7 bases). This CDR3 is 14 amino acids long. The germline gives CDR1 SGHDT, CDR2 YYEEEE. The V end lost 4 bases, the J end lost 3 bases, and 14 bases lay between the germline ends. This CDR3 is CASSRVQGGYEQYF. DNA of the CDR3: TGTGCCAGCAGCAGAGTGCAGGGGGGCTACGAGCAGTACTTC.

This clone was counted ten times or more. The rearrangement uses TRBV6-8 and TRBJ1-6, with TRBD1 as a possible D gene (5 bases). V was pared by 6 bases and J by 13 bases, with 19 bases between. The CDR3 length is 14 residues. Germline V gives CDR1 MNHGY, CDR2 SAAAGT. CDR3 bases: TGTGCCAGCAGCCCAGCTCCAGGGATTGTTCCCCTCCACTTT. Protein: CASSPAPGIVPLHF.

The chain combines TRBV2 with TRBJ2-2; D gene unclear. CDR3 length: 16 residues. CDR1 and CDR2 from the germline V gene are SNHLY and FYNNEI. Deletions cut 3 bases from V and 1 base from J, with 12 bases between. CDR3 sequence: CASSERLLMNTGELFF. The CDR3 DNA follows: TGTGCCAGCAGTGAGCGGCTACTCATGAACACCGGGGAGCTGTTTTTT. The variable domain in full, completed from reference TRBV2 and TRBJ2-2, reads EPEVTQTPSHQVTQMGQEVILRCVPISNHLYFYWYRQILGQKVEFLVSFYNNEISEKSEIFDDQFSVERPDGSNFTLKIRSTKLEDSAMYFCASSERLLMNTGELFFGEGSRLTVL.

This clone was observed once. V and J are TRBV5-1 and TRBJ2-4; 7 bases align to TRBD1. Trimming at V came to 0 bases and at J to 16 bases, leaving 13 bases not matched to a gene. This CDR3 has 14 residues. Germline values: CDR1 SGHRS, CDR2 YFSETQ. The CDR3 coding sequence is TGCGCCAGCAGCTTGGCCTCTCGGGACAGTGGATCCTACTTC. Translated: CASSLASRDSGSYF.

This clone appeared a few times. The rearrangement joins TRBV4-1 to TRBJ1-6, with 9 positions matching TRBD1. Germline CDR1 MGHRA, CDR2 YSYEKL. The junction had 6 bases not matched to a gene; V was cut back by 7 bases and J by 8 bases. CDR3 length: 14 residues. The chain's CDR3 is CASNPQGADSPLHF. The CDR3 bases are TGCGCCAGCAACCCACAGGGGGCTGATTCACCCCTCCACTTT.

V and J are TRBV27 and TRBJ2-7; 9 nucleotides line up with TRBD2. This CDR3 has 16 amino acids. V gave up 0 bases and J gave up 2 bases; unmatched junction bases: 5. Germline V gives CDR1 MNHEY, CDR2 SMNVEV (reference sequence). The CDR3 sequence: CASSLSASGVPYEQYF. The CDR3 DNA reads as TGTGCCAGCAGTTTATCCGCTAGCGGGGTCCCCTACGAGCAGTACTTC.

V and J are TRBV5-1 and TRBJ2-1; weak D call: TRBD2 (6 bases). The CDR3 has 15 residues. The V gene's germline CDR1 is SGHRS and CDR2 YFSETQ. Trimming cost V 4 bases and J 3 bases, with 14 bases left between them. This CDR3 is CASSGTPGDYNEQFF. The CDR3 DNA reads as TGCGCCAGCAGCGGGACCCCGGGGGACTACAATGAGCAGTTCTTC.

The rearrangement links TRBV7-6 to TRBJ2-5; 8 bases map to TRBD1. The V gene end was trimmed by 5 bases and the J gene end by 4 bases; junction bases not matched to a gene: 6. Germline lookup yields CDR1 SGHVS and CDR2 FNYEAQ. The CDR3 is made up of 14 amino acids. The CDR3 DNA follows: TGTGCCAGCAGCCCCCAGACAGGGGTAGAGACCCAGTACTTC. It translates to CASSPQTGVETQYF.

The J gene is TRBJ2-1, the V gene TRBV3-1 (or the pseudogene TRBV3-2); 8 positions match TRBD2. Per germline, CDR1 LGHDT and CDR2 YNNKEL (reference sequence). V dropped 6 bases and J dropped 0; count of bases not matched to a gene: 4. CDR3 size: 15 residues. The CDR3 DNA is TGTGCCAGCAGTCCGGGGGGGACCTCCTACAATGAGCAGTTCTTC. Translated: CASSPGGTSYNEQFF.

V gene TRBV5-4 combines with J gene TRBJ2-7; 11 bases align to TRBD1. V shed 0 bases, J shed 2 bases, and the junction held 1 base outside the gene matches. Germline V gives CDR1 SGHNT, CDR2 YYREEE (reference sequence). The CDR3 totals 15 residues. In DNA form, the CDR3 reads TGTGCCAGCAGCTTGGGGGGACAGGGGGCCTACGAGCAGTACTTC. Amino acids: CASSLGGQGAYEQYF.

The chain is built from TRBV19 and TRBJ2-1, with TRBD1 matching 8 bases. Germline V gene sequence: CDR1 LNHDA, CDR2 SQIVND (reference sequence). This CDR3 is built from 16 residues. V lost 2 bases to trimming and J lost 1 base; unmatched junction nucleotides: 4. CDR3 sequence reads: CASSISYRGSYNEQFF. In DNA, the CDR3 is TGTGCCAGTAGTATAAGCTACAGGGGGTCCTACAATGAGCAGTTCTTC. Combining the CDR3 with reference TRBV19 and TRBJ2-1 gives the whole variable domain DGGITQSPKYLFRKEGQNVTLSCEQNLNHDAMYWYRQDPGQGLRLIYYSQIVNDFQKGDIAEGYSVSREKKESFPLTVTSAQKNPTAFYLCASSISYRGSYNEQFFGPGTRLTVL.

This clone was detected only once. The J gene is TRBJ2-7, the V gene TRBV5-1, with D maybe TRBD1 (6 bases). Trimming stripped 8 bases from V and 0 bases from J, with 18 bases between. The germline V gene has CDR1 SGHRS and CDR2 YFSETQ. CDR3 size: 15 residues. CDR3 bases: TGCGCCAGTAGCCCGATCCGGGACACCTCCTACGAGCAGTACTTC. Translated: CASSPIRDTSYEQYF.

The V and J genes are TRBV7-2 and TRBJ2-7, with 7 bases fitting TRBD2. Trimming removed 4 bases from V and 5 bases from J; junction bases left unmatched: 11. The germline gives CDR1 SGHTA, CDR2 FQGNSA. This CDR3 region has 15 residues. This CDR3 is CASSSAPGLSHEQYF. The CDR3 nucleotides read TGTGCCAGCAGCTCCGCTCCGGGACTATCCCACGAGCAGTACTTC. The variable domain in full, completed from reference TRBV7-2 and TRBJ2-7, reads GAGVSQSPSNKVTEKGKDVELRCDPISGHTALYWYRQSLGQGLEFLIYFQGNSAPDKSGLPSDRFSAERTGGSVSTLTIQRTQQEDSAVYLCASSSAPGLSHEQYFGPGTRLTVT.

V gene TRBV5-5 combines with J gene TRBJ1-2; TRBD1 might be the D (6 bases). Trimming cost V 1 base and J 2 bases, with 9 bases left between them. CDR1 and CDR2 (germline): SGHKS, YYEKEE (reference sequence). The CDR3 covers 14 residues. The CDR3 spells CASSLQGPNYGYTF. DNA for the CDR3: TGTGCCAGCAGCTTGCAGGGGCCGAACTATGGCTACACCTTC.

The chain links TRBV5-1 to TRBJ2-1; D remains unclear. This CDR3 comprises 13 residues. V gave up 1 base and J gave up 3 bases, with 5 bases separating them. Germline V gene lookup returns CDR1 SGHRS and CDR2 YFSETQ. CDR3 region: CASSLTGYNEQFF. The CDR3 DNA sequence: TGCGCCAGCAGCTTGACGGGCTACAATGAGCAGTTCTTC.

The V and J genes are TRBV5-1 and TRBJ2-5; 11 positions agree with TRBD2. Trimming removed 5 bases from V and 3 bases from J; junction bases left unmatched: 6. There are 15 residues in the CDR3. CDR1 and CDR2 from the germline V gene are SGHRS and YFSETQ. CDR3 protein: CASSPSGGSKETQYF. The CDR3 DNA reads as TGCGCCAGCAGTCCTAGCGGGGGGTCGAAAGAGACCCAGTACTTC.